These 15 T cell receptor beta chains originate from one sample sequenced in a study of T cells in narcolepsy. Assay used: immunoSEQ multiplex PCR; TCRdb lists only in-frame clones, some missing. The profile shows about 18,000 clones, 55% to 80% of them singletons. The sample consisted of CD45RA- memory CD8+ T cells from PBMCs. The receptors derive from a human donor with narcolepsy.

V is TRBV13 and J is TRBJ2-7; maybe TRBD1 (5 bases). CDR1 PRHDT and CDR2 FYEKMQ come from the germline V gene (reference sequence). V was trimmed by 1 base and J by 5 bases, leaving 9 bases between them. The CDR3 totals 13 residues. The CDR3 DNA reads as TGTGCCAGCAGCTTAGCCAGGGTAAACGAGCAGTACTTC. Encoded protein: CASSLARVNEQYF.

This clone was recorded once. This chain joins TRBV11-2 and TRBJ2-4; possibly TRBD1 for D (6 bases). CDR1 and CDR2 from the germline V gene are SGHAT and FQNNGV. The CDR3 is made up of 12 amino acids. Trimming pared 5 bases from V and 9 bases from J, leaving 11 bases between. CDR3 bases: TGTGCCAGCAGCCCCGGGACACCCATTCAGTACTTC. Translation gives CASSPGTPIQYF.

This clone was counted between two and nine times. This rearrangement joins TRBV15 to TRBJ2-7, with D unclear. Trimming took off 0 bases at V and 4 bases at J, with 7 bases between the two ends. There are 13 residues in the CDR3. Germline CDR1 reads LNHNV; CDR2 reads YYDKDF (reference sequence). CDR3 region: CATSREGWYEQYF. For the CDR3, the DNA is TGTGCCACCAGCAGAGAGGGTTGGTACGAGCAGTACTTC.

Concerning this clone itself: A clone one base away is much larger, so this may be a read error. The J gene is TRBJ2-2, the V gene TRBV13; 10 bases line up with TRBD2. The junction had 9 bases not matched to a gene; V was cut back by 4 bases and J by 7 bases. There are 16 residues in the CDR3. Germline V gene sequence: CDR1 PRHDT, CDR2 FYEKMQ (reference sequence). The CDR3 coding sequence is TGTGCCAGCAGCTCAGGACAAGCGGGGGGGCACGGGGAGCTGTTTTTT. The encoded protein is CASSSGQAGGHGELFF.

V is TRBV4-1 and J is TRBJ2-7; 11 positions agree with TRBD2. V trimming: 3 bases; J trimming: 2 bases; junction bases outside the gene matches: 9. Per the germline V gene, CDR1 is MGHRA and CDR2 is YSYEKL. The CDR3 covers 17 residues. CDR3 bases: TGCGCCAGCAGCCACGTTGGACTAGCGGGCCTCCCCTACGAGCAGTACTTC. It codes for CASSHVGLAGLPYEQYF.

The CDR3 loop reads CASSPPRQERTDTQYF. As DNA, the CDR3 is TGTGCCAGCAGCCCCCCAAGGCAGGAGCGCACAGATACGCAGTATTTT. The J gene is TRBJ2-3, the V gene TRBV7-9; D is ambiguous. The V end lost 5 bases, the J end lost 1 base, and 16 bases lay between the germline ends. This CDR3 spans 16 amino acids. Germline V lookup: CDR1 SEHNR, CDR2 FQNEAQ (reference sequence).

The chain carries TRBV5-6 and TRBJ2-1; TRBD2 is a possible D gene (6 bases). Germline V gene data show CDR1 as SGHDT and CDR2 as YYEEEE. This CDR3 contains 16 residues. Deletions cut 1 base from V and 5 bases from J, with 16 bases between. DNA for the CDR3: TGTGCCAGCAGCTTGTTTTCCGGGGGATCGGACAATGAGCAGTTCTTC. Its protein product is CASSLFSGGSDNEQFF. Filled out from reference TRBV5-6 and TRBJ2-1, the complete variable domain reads DAGVTQSPTHLIKTRGQQVTLRCSPKSGHDTVSWYQQALGQGPQFIFQYYEEEERQRGNFPDRFSGHQFPNYSSELNVNALLLGDSALYLCASSLFSGGSDNEQFFGPGTRLTVL.

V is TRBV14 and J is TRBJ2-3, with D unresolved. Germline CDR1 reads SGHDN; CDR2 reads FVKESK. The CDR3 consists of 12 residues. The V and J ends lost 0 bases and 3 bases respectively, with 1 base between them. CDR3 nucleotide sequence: TGTGCCAGCAGCCAAGAAACAGATACGCAGTATTTT. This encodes CASSQETDTQYF.

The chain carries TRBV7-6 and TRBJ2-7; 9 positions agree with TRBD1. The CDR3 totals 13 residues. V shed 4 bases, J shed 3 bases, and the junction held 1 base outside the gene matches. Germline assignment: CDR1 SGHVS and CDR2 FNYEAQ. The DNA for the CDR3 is TGTGCCAGCAGCTCGACAGGGGGCTACGAGCAGTACTTC. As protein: CASSSTGGYEQYF.

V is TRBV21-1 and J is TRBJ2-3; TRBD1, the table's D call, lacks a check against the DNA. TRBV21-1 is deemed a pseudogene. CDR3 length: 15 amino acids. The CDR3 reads CASSKRDRQADTQYF. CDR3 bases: TGTGCCAGCAGCAAACGGGACAGGCAGGCAGATACGCAGTATTTT.

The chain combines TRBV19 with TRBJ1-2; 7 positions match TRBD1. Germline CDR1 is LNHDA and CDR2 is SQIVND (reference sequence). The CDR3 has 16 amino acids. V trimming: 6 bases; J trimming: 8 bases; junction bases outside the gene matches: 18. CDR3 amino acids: CASRRDTTRGVEGYTF. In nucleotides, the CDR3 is TGTGCCAGTAGGAGAGATACCACCAGGGGGGTGGAGGGCTACACCTTC.

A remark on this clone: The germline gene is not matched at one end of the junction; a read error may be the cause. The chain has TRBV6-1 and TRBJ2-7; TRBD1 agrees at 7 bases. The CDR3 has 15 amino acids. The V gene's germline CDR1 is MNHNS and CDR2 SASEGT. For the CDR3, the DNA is TGTGCCAGCAGTGAATACGGGACAGCGTCCTACGGGCAGTACTTC. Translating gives CASSEYGTASYGQYF.

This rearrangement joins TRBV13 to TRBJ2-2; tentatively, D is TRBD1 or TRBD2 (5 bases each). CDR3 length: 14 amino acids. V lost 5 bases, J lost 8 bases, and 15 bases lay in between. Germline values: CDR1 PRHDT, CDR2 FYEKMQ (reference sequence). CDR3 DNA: TGTGCCAGCAGCCGAGGGGACGCCTTTGGGGAGCTGTTTTTT. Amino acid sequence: CASSRGDAFGELFF.

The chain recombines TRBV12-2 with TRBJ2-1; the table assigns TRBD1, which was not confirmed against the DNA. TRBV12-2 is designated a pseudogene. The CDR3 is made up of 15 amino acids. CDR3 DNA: TGTGCAAGTCGCTTAGAACAGGGGGCCTACAATGAGCAGTTCTTC. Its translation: CASRLEQGAYNEQFF.

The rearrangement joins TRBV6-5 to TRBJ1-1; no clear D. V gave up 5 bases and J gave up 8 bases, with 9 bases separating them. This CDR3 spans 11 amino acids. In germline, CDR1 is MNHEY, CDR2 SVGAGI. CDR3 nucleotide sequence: TGTGCCAGCAGTGAAATGGTGGAAGCTTTCTTT. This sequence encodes CASSEMVEAFF.